Shown below are 13 T cell receptor beta chains from a single sample sequenced in a study of tumor-infiltrating lymphocytes in localized non-small cell lung cancer. Generated by immunoSEQ multiplex PCR, the TCRdb table keeps only in-frame clones and is missing some. There are about 15,000 clones in the sample; more than 60% occur only once, and 4.1% lies in the top ten. The material sequenced was lung tumor tissue. The receptors were sampled from a human donor with non-small cell lung cancer.

V gene TRBV4-3 combines with J gene TRBJ1-2, with TRBD1 matching over 7 bases. The CDR3 is made up of 18 amino acids. V shed 0 bases, J shed 8 bases, and the junction held 18 bases outside the gene matches. CDR1 LGHNA and CDR2 YSLEER come from the germline V gene. The CDR3 DNA reads TGCGCCAGCAGCCAAGATAGGGAAACAGGGGTCGCACTAAAAGGCTACACCTTC. Its protein is CASSQDRETGVALKGYTF.

The J gene is TRBJ2-3, the V gene TRBV6-6, with 10 bases that match TRBD2. With 5 bases clipped from V and 3 bases from J, the junction kept 8 bases outside the gene matches. The V gene's germline CDR1 is MNHNY and CDR2 SVGAGI (reference sequence). The CDR3 contains 16 residues. CDR3 DNA: TGTGCCAGCAGTAGTCCGGGACTAGCGATGACAGATACGCAGTATTTT. Its translation: CASSSPGLAMTDTQYF.

This chain joins TRBV9 and TRBJ2-5, with 7 bases identical to TRBD1. Unmatched junction bases numbered 7, after V lost 0 bases and J lost 5 bases. Per the germline V gene, CDR1 is SGDLS and CDR2 is YYNGEE. The CDR3 totals 15 residues. The CDR3 region is CASSVGDRDMETQYF. The CDR3 DNA is TGTGCCAGCAGCGTAGGCGACAGGGACATGGAGACCCAGTACTTC.

This chain uses TRBV6-5 with TRBJ1-2; tentative D call: TRBD1 (6 bases). In germline, CDR1 is MNHEY, CDR2 SVGAGI. CDR3 length: 12 residues. Deletions cut 10 bases from V and 9 bases from J, with 18 bases between. The CDR3 loop is CATVQGSSSYTF. The CDR3 nucleotides are TGTGCCACAGTCCAGGGGAGTAGTAGCTACACCTTC.

J is TRBJ2-1 and V is TRBV11-3; D may be TRBD1 or TRBD2 (6 bases each). The germline V and J ends were trimmed by 5 bases and 6 bases, with 14 bases remaining between them. The CDR3 is made up of 14 amino acids. Germline CDR1 and CDR2: SGHNT and YENEEA. In nucleotides, the CDR3 is TGTGCCAGCAGCAAAGGGGGGACTGTCAATGAGCAGTTCTTC. Amino acid sequence: CASSKGGTVNEQFF.

The chain combines TRBV7-9 with TRBJ1-2; TRBD1 is a possible D gene (5 bases). Trimming shortened V by 4 bases and J by 3 bases, and 9 bases separated the two germline ends. CDR3 length: 13 residues. Per germline, CDR1 SEHNR and CDR2 FQNEAQ (reference sequence). DNA for the CDR3: TGTGCCAGCAGCTACGGGGGGGACTATGGCTACACCTTC. Amino acids: CASSYGGDYGYTF.

The rearrangement joins TRBV28 to TRBJ2-7; D is uncertain. Germline assignment: CDR1 MDHEN and CDR2 SYDVKM. The CDR3 runs to 12 residues. Trimming removed 5 bases from V and 3 bases from J, with 8 bases in between. The CDR3: CASSPWVYEQYF. In DNA, the CDR3 is TGTGCCAGCAGTCCATGGGTCTACGAGCAGTACTTC.

The chain recombines TRBV19 with TRBJ2-5; the match to TRBD1 covers 7 bases. CDR1 is LNHDA and CDR2 is SQIVND in the germline V gene (reference sequence). V lost 1 base to trimming and J lost 1 base; unmatched junction nucleotides: 3. The CDR3 is made up of 15 amino acids. The CDR3 DNA follows: TGTGCCAGTAGTATAGGAGGGACAGTCCAAGAGACCCAGTACTTC. Translating gives CASSIGGTVQETQYF.

The V call is TRBV5-6, the J call TRBJ2-5; 8 bases map to TRBD2. CDR1 and CDR2 from the germline V gene are SGHDT and YYEEEE. Germline trimming cut 0 bases from V and 7 bases from J; bases unmatched to any gene: 11. This CDR3 spans 16 amino acids. The chain's CDR3 is CASSLVTGGPRGTQYF. CDR3 nucleotide sequence: TGTGCCAGCAGCTTGGTTACGGGAGGGCCAAGAGGGACCCAGTACTTC. The variable domain in full, with the rest retrieved from reference TRBV5-6 and TRBJ2-5, is DAGVTQSPTHLIKTRGQQVTLRCSPKSGHDTVSWYQQALGQGPQFIFQYYEEEERQRGNFPDRFSGHQFPNYSSELNVNALLLGDSALYLCASSLVTGGPRGTQYFGPGTRLLVL.

J is TRBJ2-1 and V is TRBV7-8; weak D call: TRBD2 (6 bases). CDR1 and CDR2 (germline): SGHVS, FQNEAQ. This CDR3 is built from 16 residues. V was cut by 0 bases and J by 12 bases, with 21 bases left in between. The CDR3 DNA follows: TGTGCCAGCAGCTTAGCCCCGCAGGGCCTGCCCGGGAGGCAGTTCTTC. Amino acid sequence: CASSLAPQGLPGRQFF.

This clone was seen just once. This chain uses TRBV12-5 with TRBJ2-2; TRBD1 matches 9 bases. The CDR3 totals 18 residues. From germline, CDR1 is LGHNT and CDR2 FRNRAP. Unmatched junction bases numbered 11, after V lost 0 bases and J lost 6 bases. CDR3: CASGLVRDGTGIPGELFF. The DNA for the CDR3 is TGTGCTAGTGGTTTGGTACGTGACGGGACAGGGATCCCCGGGGAGCTGTTTTTT.

This clone was observed a handful of times. V and J are TRBV15 and TRBJ2-6; D unclear. This CDR3 comprises 16 residues. The V gene lost 0 bases and the J gene lost 0 bases, with 6 bases spanning the gap. CDR1 is LNHNV, CDR2 YYDKDF, per germline (reference sequence). The CDR3 is CATSRDTNSGANVLTF. The CDR3 DNA reads TGTGCCACCAGCAGAGATACAAACTCTGGGGCCAACGTCCTGACTTTC.

V gene TRBV27 combines with J gene TRBJ1-2; D not resolved. The V and J ends lost 6 bases and 8 bases respectively, with 16 bases between them. Germline V CDR1 and CDR2: MNHEY, SMNVEV (reference sequence). This CDR3 is 13 amino acids long. CDR3 DNA sequence: TGTGCCAGCAGCTTGGACGGGGTCGTAGGCTACACCTTC. It is translated as CASSLDGVVGYTF.